Listed below are T cell receptor beta chains from one sample, sequenced in a study of identical twins. TCRdb passed the 5' RACE reads through MiXCR, listing each CDR3 protein once. The profile shows 500,000 or so distinct CDR3 sequences, more than 13% of them singletons. The same sample was also used in a study of yellow fever vaccine responses in identical twins.

The sample comprised CD4+ T cells sorted from blood. Receptors originate from a woman aged 18-29 years in good health. CDR3s include the opening cysteine and the closing phenylalanine or tryptophan. D genes are given only for firm matches. The size of a clone is reported for some rows only, either as once, few or many, or as a class for expanded clones.

cdr3_nt	cdr3_aa	v_call	j_call	clone_size	d_call
TGCAGTGCTAGAGATGCATTGTTACCCGATTCTCCGCCCCAGCATTTT	CSARDALLPDSPPQHF	TRBV20-1	TRBJ1-5	few	.
TGTGCCATCCGCCGCGGGCCGGCACAGCCGCAGTTCTTC	CAIRRGPAQPQFF	TRBV10-3	TRBJ2-1	few	.
TGCGCCAGCAGCTTGACCGGGGAGATTCGGAACTACGAGGAGCAGTACTTC	CASSLTGEIRNYEEQYF	TRBV5-1	TRBJ2-7	few	.
TGTGCCAGCAGCGCAGTAGCGGGAGCGGGGGAGCTGTTTTTT	CASSAVAGAGELFF	TRBV9	TRBJ2-2	.	TRBD2
TGTGCCAGCAGTCCTGGGCTAGCGGGAGATATGAATGAGCAGTTCTTC	CASSPGLAGDMNEQFF	TRBV6-1	TRBJ2-1	.	TRBD2
TGCGCCAGCAGCTTCCGCCGACAGGGGGGAAGTACAGATACGCAGTATTTT	CASSFRRQGGSTDTQYF	TRBV5-1	TRBJ2-3	.	TRBD1
TGCAGTGCTGCCGCGGGAGTCGAACCACCCGATACGCAGTATTTT	CSAAAGVEPPDTQYF	TRBV20-1	TRBJ2-3	.	TRBD2
TGCGCCAGCAGCGGATCAGGGGGGGATCAGCCCCAGCATTTT	CASSGSGGDQPQHF	TRBV5-1	TRBJ1-5	few	TRBD1
TGTGCCAGCAGCTTTCACGAGAAGGCGATGGGGAATGAGCAGTTCTTC	CASSFHEKAMGNEQFF	TRBV5-5	TRBJ2-1	many	.
TGTGCCAGCAGCCCCCCGGGGACCCTTCTAAATGAGCAGTTCTTC	CASSPPGTLLNEQFF	TRBV5-6	TRBJ2-1	few	.
TGTGCCAGCAGCTTTGCCGTTTCCAATGAGCAGTTCTTC	CASSFAVSNEQFF	TRBV7-2	TRBJ2-1	.	.
TGCAGCGTTTCAGACAGGGGACACACTGAAGCTTTCTTT	CSVSDRGHTEAFF	TRBV29-1	TRBJ1-1	few	TRBD1
TGTGCCAGCAGCCTACAGGGGGCGCTCAATGAGCAGTTCTTC	CASSLQGALNEQFF	TRBV12-3/TRBV12-4	TRBJ2-1	.	TRBD1
TGCGCCAGCAGTGAGTCGGGGACAGGGTTCTACGAGCAGTACTTC	CASSESGTGFYEQYF	TRBV10-2	TRBJ2-7	few	TRBD1
TGCGCCAGCAGCTTGGCCTGGCAGAACACTGAAGCTTTCTTT	CASSLAWQNTEAFF	TRBV5-1	TRBJ1-1	many	.
TGCAGTGCTCCTCTGGCGGGAGGATCCTACGAGCAGTACTTC	CSAPLAGGSYEQYF	TRBV20-1	TRBJ2-7	.	TRBD2
TGTGCCACCAGCAGAGCTGGGATCCAAAAGGACATTCAGTACTTC	CATSRAGIQKDIQYF	TRBV15	TRBJ2-4	.	.
TGTGCCAGCAGTTTATCAGGGGATCAGCCCCAGCATTTT	CASSLSGDQPQHF	TRBV12-3/TRBV12-4	TRBJ1-5	many	.
TGTGCCACCAGCCACTACCTCATGGGGGTTGATACGCAGTATTTT	CATSHYLMGVDTQYF	TRBV15	TRBJ2-3	.	.
TGTGCCACCAGCAGAGACGGTTTGCGGGAGACCCAGTACTTC	CATSRDGLRETQYF	TRBV15	TRBJ2-5	few	.
TGTGCCAGCAGCGCAAATAGCGGGGGGGGATCCTACAATGAGCAGTTCTTC	CASSANSGGGSYNEQFF	TRBV6-1	TRBJ2-1	.	TRBD2
TGTGCCAGCAGCACAGGGGGGGGCGAGCGGTACTTC	CASSTGGGERYF	TRBV6-5	TRBJ2-7	.	.
TGTGCCAGCAGCTCCCGTGGAGGGGAGGACACCGGGGAGCTGTTTTTT	CASSSRGGEDTGELFF	TRBV7-3	TRBJ2-2	.	.
TGTGCCAGCAGCCGGGGTTTAGATAATGAAAAACTGTTTTTT	CASSRGLDNEKLFF	TRBV7-9	TRBJ1-4	.	.
TGTGCCAGCAGTCGACAGGCTAGCACAGATACGCAGTATTTT	CASSRQASTDTQYF	TRBV9	TRBJ2-3	few	.
TGCAGTGCTAGAGATTTGCTCAGGAAGAAGAGCACCGGGGAGCTGTTTTTT	CSARDLLRKKSTGELFF	TRBV20-1	TRBJ2-2	.	.
TGTGCCAGCAGGGACGGACTAGCGGGCAATGAGCAGTTCTTC	CASRDGLAGNEQFF	TRBV12-3/TRBV12-4	TRBJ2-1	few	TRBD2
TGTGCCAGCAGTACCGGTGCGGGCACCAAAAACATTCAGTACTTC	CASSTGAGTKNIQYF	TRBV7-9	TRBJ2-4	.	.
TGTGCCAGCAGTTTTAGTTTCCAAGCCTACGAGCAGTACTTC	CASSFSFQAYEQYF	TRBV27	TRBJ2-7	.	.
TGTGCCAGCAGCTCATACATCCCAATGAACACTGAAGCTTTCTTT	CASSSYIPMNTEAFF	TRBV7-8	TRBJ1-1	.	.
TGTGCCATCAGTGAGTCGAAAGCCAGGGAAGAGACCCAGTACTTC	CAISESKAREETQYF	TRBV10-3	TRBJ2-5	many	.
TGCGCCAGCAGCTTGAATCCATTACGGCAAGAGACCCAGTACTTC	CASSLNPLRQETQYF	TRBV5-1	TRBJ2-5	many	.
TGTGCCAGCAGCTTTTCAGGGGGCACCGGGGAGCTGTTTTTT	CASSFSGGTGELFF	TRBV5-6	TRBJ2-2	many	TRBD1
TGTGCCAGCAGTTTATTCCCCCAGAGGACAGGATATGGCTACACCTTC	CASSLFPQRTGYGYTF	TRBV12-3/TRBV12-4	TRBJ1-2	few	TRBD1
TGTGCCAGCCGGCGGGGACAGGGCTACGAGCAGTACTTC	CASRRGQGYEQYF	TRBV6-1	TRBJ2-7	few	TRBD1
TGCAGTGCTAGAGAACCCCGCTCAAACACTGAAGCTTTCTTT	CSAREPRSNTEAFF	TRBV20-1	TRBJ1-1	many	.
TGTGCCAGCAGCCAAGATCCCCAGGGGGCAAATGGCTACACCTTC	CASSQDPQGANGYTF	TRBV3-1	TRBJ1-2	few	TRBD1
TGTGCCAGCAGCCTCAGGGCTAGCGGGAGGGCCGGCATCACCGGGGAGCTGTTTTTT	CASSLRASGRAGITGELFF	TRBV7-2	TRBJ2-2	few	TRBD2
TGTGCCAGCAGCCTAAGGGGACAGGGTTGGGATGAGCAGTTCTTC	CASSLRGQGWDEQFF	TRBV7-2	TRBJ2-1	few	TRBD1
TGCGCCAGCAGCCGGGACGCGTACCAAGAGACCCAGTACTTC	CASSRDAYQETQYF	TRBV5-1	TRBJ2-5	.	.
TGCAGCGGTGGACCTTCCCAAGAGACCCAGTACTTC	CSGGPSQETQYF	TRBV29-1	TRBJ2-5	many	.
TGTGCCAGCAGCCGAGACAGGTCTTACTCCTACGAGCAGTACTTC	CASSRDRSYSYEQYF	TRBV7-2	TRBJ2-7	few	.
TGTGCCAGCAGCTTAGGAGCGGGACCCAAGGGGACCCAGTACTTC	CASSLGAGPKGTQYF	TRBV7-2	TRBJ2-5	few	TRBD2
TGCGCCAGCAGCTCGACTAGGACGACGAGCACAGATACGCAGTATTTT	CASSSTRTTSTDTQYF	TRBV5-1	TRBJ2-3	.	.
TGTGCCAGCAGTGGGACAGGGGTTTCACCCCTCCACTTT	CASSGTGVSPLHF	TRBV25-1	TRBJ1-6	few	TRBD1
TGCAGCGTGAGGGCGGGAGGGGGTACGCAGTATTTT	CSVRAGGGTQYF	TRBV29-1	TRBJ2-3	few	TRBD2
TGTGCCAGCAGCTTAGCGGGACAGGGGACTGGCTACACCTTC	CASSLAGQGTGYTF	TRBV7-2	TRBJ1-2	few	TRBD1
TGTGCCAGCAGCCCGGGGGAGGGTCGGCATGAGCAGTTCTTC	CASSPGEGRHEQFF	TRBV9	TRBJ2-1	few	TRBD2
TGTGCCACCAGTGATCCCCTCCCCCCGCAGTATTTT	CATSDPLPPQYF	TRBV24-1	TRBJ2-3	few	.
TGTGCCAGCAGTTACTCTGCAGCCCAAGAGACCCAGTACTTC	CASSYSAAQETQYF	TRBV6-5	TRBJ2-5	.	.
TGTGCCAGCAGGATGACTAGCGCGACAAAAAACATTCAGTACTTC	CASRMTSATKNIQYF	TRBV6-2/TRBV6-3	TRBJ2-4	.	TRBD2
TGTGCCAGCAGCCGAGACGTTAAGCCCGGGGAGCTGTTTTTT	CASSRDVKPGELFF	TRBV3-1	TRBJ2-2	few	.